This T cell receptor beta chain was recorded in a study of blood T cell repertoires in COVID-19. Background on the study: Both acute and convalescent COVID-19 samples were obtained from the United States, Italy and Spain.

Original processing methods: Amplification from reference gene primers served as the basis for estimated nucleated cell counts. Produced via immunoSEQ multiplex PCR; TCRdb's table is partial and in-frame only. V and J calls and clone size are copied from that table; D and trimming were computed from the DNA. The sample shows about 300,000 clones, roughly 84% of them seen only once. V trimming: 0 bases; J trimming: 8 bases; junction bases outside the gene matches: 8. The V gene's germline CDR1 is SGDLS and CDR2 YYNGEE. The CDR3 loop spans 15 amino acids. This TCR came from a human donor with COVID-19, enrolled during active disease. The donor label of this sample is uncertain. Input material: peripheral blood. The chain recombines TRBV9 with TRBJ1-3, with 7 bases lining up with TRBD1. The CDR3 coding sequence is TGTGCCAGCAGCGTAGGAACCGGCCAGGGGGACACCATATATTTT. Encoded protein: CASSVGTGQGDTIYF.